The clone carrying this T cell receptor (beta chain) was seen a few times. Its antigen is not identified. The data were taken from a study of T-cell reconstitution after alpha-beta-depleted transplantation in children. Study-level results: T-cell counts and diversity at one year post-transplant came mainly from newly produced T cells.

During its preparation, the TCRbeta library received unique molecular identifiers. From the PCR reads, TCRdb called clonotypes with MiXCR, one entry per CDR3 protein. Among over 400,000 distinct CDR3 sequences listed, 43% were seen once. Germline CDR1 MNHEY, CDR2 SMNVEV (reference sequence). The CDR3 has 16 residues. Trimming took 3 bases from V and 4 from J, leaving 18 bases between them. The sequence came from a girl aged 2 to 10 with aplastic anemia, due to receive a stem cell transplant. The sequences come from PBMCs, collected before TCRalphabeta/CD19-depleted stem cell transplant. The chain employs TRBV27 and TRBJ1-2, with unresolved D. Written as DNA, the CDR3 is TGTGCCAGCAGTTTGCTCCCTGGGCCGGAGGGCTATGGCTACACCTTC. This encodes CASSLLPGPEGYGYTF.